The 29 T cell receptor beta chains listed next were all sequenced from one sample in a study of blood T cell repertoires in COVID-19 (dated by TCRdb to the early 2020s). Receptor amplification or capture employed the immunoSEQ multiplex PCR assay. The immuneACCESS repertoire file appears here via TCRdb, limited to in-frame rearrangements. These files lack a portion of the clones; in checked studies, under half of the deficit traces to unresolved V genes, and the cause of the others is not known. For this sample the table gives a few hundred thousand clones, of which about 86% were detected only once. 3% to 3.5% of the sample is held by the ten biggest clonotypes. The source material was PBMCs or T cells enriched from blood (not recorded which). These receptors were taken from a woman aged 45-59 years in a cohort exposed to, infected with or recovered from COVID-19 (not recorded which).

This clone occurred once. The rearrangement joins TRBV28 to TRBJ1-2; no definite D call. The CDR3 is 13 residues long. CDR1 and CDR2 from the germline V gene are MDHEN and SYDVKM. Trimming took 7 bases from V and 7 from J, leaving 16 bases between them. The DNA for the CDR3 is TGTGCCAGCAACTCCCCCGGGGAGGGTGGCTACACCTTC. Translated: CASNSPGEGGYTF.

V and J are TRBV12-3 or TRBV12-4 and TRBJ1-1; no firm D call. The CDR3 is made up of 13 amino acids. Trimming took off 2 bases at V and 8 bases at J, with 12 bases between the two ends. The CDR3 loop reads CASSLRGLQEAFF. DNA of the CDR3: TGTGCCAGCAGTTTAAGAGGGCTTCAGGAAGCTTTCTTT.

V gene TRBV9 combines with J gene TRBJ2-5; 9 bases agree with TRBD2. The CDR3 is made up of 14 amino acids. Germline trimming cut 6 bases from V and 5 bases from J; bases unmatched to any gene: 8. The V gene's germline CDR1 is SGDLS and CDR2 YYNGEE. CDR3 bases: TGTGCCAGCACCATTTCTAGCGGGGATGAGACCCAGTACTTC. Protein: CASTISSGDETQYF.

The gene calls are TRBV6-5 and TRBJ1-2, with 7 bases identical to TRBD1. With V trimmed by 5 bases and J by 8 bases, 11 bases remained unmatched. The germline gives CDR1 MNHEY, CDR2 SVGAGI. The CDR3 is 14 amino acids. The DNA for the CDR3 is TGTGCCAGCAGTCCAGGGGGTAGCTTCGGAGGCTACACCTTC. Protein sequence: CASSPGGSFGGYTF.

J is TRBJ1-6 and V is TRBV4-3, with TRBD1 as a possible D gene (6 bases). This CDR3 region has 19 residues. The germline V gene encodes CDR1 LGHNA and CDR2 YSLEER. Deletions cut 2 bases from V and 8 bases from J, with 25 bases between. The DNA for the CDR3 is TGCGCCAGCAGCCAACTAAAAAAGGGGGTAGAGGGGCAGGATTCACCCCTCCACTTT. Its protein is CASSQLKKGVEGQDSPLHF.

This chain links TRBV10-3 with TRBJ2-7, with 7 bases identical to TRBD2. The length of the CDR3 is 16 residues. Germline assignment: CDR1 ENHRY and CDR2 SYGVKD. Trimming cost V 0 bases and J 2 bases; bases outside gene matches: 7. This chain's CDR3 is CAISESLGGKPYEQYF. In nucleotides, the CDR3 is TGTGCCATCAGTGAGTCTCTGGGGGGGAAACCCTACGAGCAGTACTTC.

V usage is TRBV5-1 and J usage is TRBJ2-7; 9 bases are a match to TRBD2. The CDR3 has 15 amino acids. V shed 4 bases, J shed 5 bases, and the junction held 10 bases outside the gene matches. Per germline, CDR1 SGHRS and CDR2 YFSETQ. CDR3 sequence: CASSQQKRGAHEQYF. CDR3 sequence (DNA): TGCGCCAGCAGCCAACAAAAGCGGGGGGCCCACGAGCAGTACTTC.

This CDR3 is CASSQGGGGNEKLFF. In DNA, the CDR3 is TGCGCCAGCAGCCAAGGTGGGGGGGGTAATGAAAAACTGTTTTTT. The chain employs TRBV4-1 and TRBJ1-4; a possible D gene is TRBD1 (5 bases). The CDR3 runs 15 residues. V lost 1 base and J 4 bases, leaving 10 bases between the germline ends. The germline V gene has CDR1 MGHRA and CDR2 YSYEKL.

V is TRBV7-2 and J is TRBJ2-7, with TRBD1 matching 8 bases. Looked up from germline, CDR1 is SGHTA and CDR2 is FQGNSA. This CDR3 comprises 14 residues. The trim removed 5 bases at V and 1 base at J, leaving 4 bases unmatched. CDR3 sequence reads: CASSTGQGSYEQYF. CDR3 bases: TGTGCCAGCAGCACCGGACAGGGTTCCTACGAGCAGTACTTC.

This clone was detected only once. This rearrangement joins TRBV9 to TRBJ2-1; D call uncertain. This CDR3 region has 13 residues. In germline, CDR1 is SGDLS, CDR2 YYNGEE. V was pared by 4 bases and J by 10 bases, with 15 bases between. The CDR3 spells CASSPDFRGEQFF. CDR3 bases: TGTGCCAGCAGCCCTGACTTTCGTGGCGAGCAGTTCTTC. Supplemented by reference TRBV9 and TRBJ2-1, the full variable domain reads DSGVTQTPKHLITATGQRVTLRCSPRSGDLSVYWYQQSLDQGLQFLIQYYNGEERAKGNILERFSAQQFPDLHSELNLSSLELGDSALYFCASSPDFRGEQFFGPGTRLTVL.

The chain carries TRBV4-3 and TRBJ2-1; D is uncertain. Germline CDR1 and CDR2: LGHNA and YSLEER. Between the trimmed V and J ends, which lost 0 bases and 15 bases, there was a span of 12 bases. The CDR3 is made up of 12 amino acids. CDR3 in amino acids: CASSQDGFTPFF. The CDR3 coding sequence is TGCGCCAGCAGCCAAGACGGGTTTACGCCGTTCTTC.

This clone occurred a few times. V is TRBV29-1 and J is TRBJ1-2; the D gene is possibly TRBD1 (6 bases). Trimming removed 8 bases at V and 7 bases at J, with 17 bases between. CDR1 and CDR2 from the germline V gene are SQVTM and ANQGSEA. This CDR3 is built from 12 residues. The CDR3 reads CSLRGGAGGYTF. The CDR3 DNA is TGCAGCTTGCGAGGGGGGGCTGGTGGCTACACCTTC.

The V and J genes are TRBV18 and TRBJ1-5; unclear D gene. This CDR3 comprises 15 residues. V was shortened by 2 bases and J by 0 bases, with 8 bases between the two germline ends. Germline V gives CDR1 KGHSH, CDR2 LQKENI. The CDR3 region is CASSPRQASNQPQHF. In DNA form, the CDR3 reads TGTGCCAGCTCACCAAGGCAGGCTAGCAATCAGCCCCAGCATTTT.

The V call is TRBV2, the J call TRBJ1-5; 7 bases are shared with TRBD1. The V and J ends lost 5 bases and 2 bases, in that order; junction bases with no gene match: 6. There are 15 residues in the CDR3. Germline V gene sequence: CDR1 SNHLY, CDR2 FYNNEI. Written as DNA, the CDR3 is TGTGCCAGCAGTCGCCCAGGGGGACGCAATCAGCCCCAGCATTTT. Residues: CASSRPGGRNQPQHF.

This chain joins TRBV9 and TRBJ1-3; no clear D. This CDR3 comprises 15 residues. V was shortened by 0 bases and J by 0 bases, with 7 bases between the two germline ends. In germline, CDR1 is SGDLS, CDR2 YYNGEE. The CDR3 loop is CASSVGEFSGNTIYF. For the CDR3, the DNA is TGTGCCAGCAGCGTAGGGGAGTTCTCTGGAAACACCATATATTTT.

CDR3 DNA: TGTGCCAGCAGCTCTCTGACTAGCGGCACAGATACGCAGTATTTT. Protein product: CASSSLTSGTDTQYF. The chain carries TRBV9 and TRBJ2-3; TRBD2 aligns across 8 bases. The V and J ends lost 4 bases and 1 base, in that order; junction bases with no gene match: 5. Per germline, CDR1 SGDLS and CDR2 YYNGEE. CDR3 size: 15 residues. The entire variable domain, with the rest obtained from reference TRBV9 and TRBJ2-3, is as follows: DSGVTQTPKHLITATGQRVTLRCSPRSGDLSVYWYQQSLDQGLQFLIQYYNGEERAKGNILERFSAQQFPDLHSELNLSSLELGDSALYFCASSSLTSGTDTQYFGPGTRLTVL.

The genes are TRBV20-1 and TRBJ2-1, with 7 bases that match TRBD1. V shed 5 bases and J 7 bases; nucleotides not matched to a gene: 2. The germline gives CDR1 DFQATT, CDR2 SNEGSKA (reference sequence). The CDR3 is 11 amino acids. This CDR3 is CSAYRGNEQFF. In nucleotides, the CDR3 is TGCAGTGCTTACAGGGGAAATGAGCAGTTCTTC.

V and J are TRBV12-3 or TRBV12-4 and TRBJ1-1; D unclear. This CDR3 comprises 13 residues. Trimming stripped 5 bases from V and 6 bases from J, with 13 bases between. As DNA, the CDR3 is TGTGCCAGCAGTCCCACAAACGGAGCTGAAGCTTTCTTT. This translates into CASSPTNGAEAFF.

CDR3 sequence (DNA): TGTGCCAGCAGCCTTAACAGGGGGATAAACACTGAAGCTTTCTTT. Protein sequence: CASSLNRGINTEAFF. The V and J genes are TRBV5-5 and TRBJ1-1; 8 positions agree with TRBD1. V lost 4 bases and J lost 2; bases outside the gene matches: 7. The CDR3 is made up of 15 amino acids. Germline V gives CDR1 SGHKS, CDR2 YYEKEE (reference sequence).

The J gene is TRBJ2-5, the V gene TRBV18, with TRBD1 matching 10 bases. From germline, CDR1 is KGHSH and CDR2 LQKENI. Losses at the gene ends were 6 bases for V and 5 bases for J; bases not matched to a gene: 9. There are 15 residues in the CDR3. Written as DNA, the CDR3 is TGTGCCAGCTCTCTATCGGACAGGGGGTCGGAGACCCAGTACTTC. Translated, it gives CASSLSDRGSETQYF.

The chain recombines TRBV19 with TRBJ1-5; D gene unclear. The CDR3 contains 17 residues. Between the trimmed V and J ends, which lost 4 bases and 1 base, there was a span of 17 bases. Germline V gene lookup returns CDR1 LNHDA and CDR2 SQIVND (reference sequence). CDR3 DNA sequence: TGTGCCAGTAGTACATCCCGGGGTGGCCGCAGCAATCAGCCCCAGCATTTT. This sequence encodes CASSTSRGGRSNQPQHF.

The genes are TRBV6-6 and TRBJ2-5; TRBD1 matches at 9 bases. Germline V lookup: CDR1 MNHNY, CDR2 SVGAGI (reference sequence). V lost 10 bases to trimming and J lost 0 bases; unmatched junction nucleotides: 3. This CDR3 contains 13 residues. The CDR3 bases are TGTGCCACCGGACAGGGGTACCAAGAGACCCAGTACTTC. This sequence encodes CATGQGYQETQYF.

The V and J genes are TRBV19 and TRBJ1-1; unclear D gene. The CDR3 covers 13 residues. The germline V and J ends were trimmed by 7 bases and 5 bases, with 14 bases remaining between them. Per germline, CDR1 LNHDA and CDR2 SQIVND (reference sequence). Here the CDR3 DNA reads TGTGCCAGTAAAGATGGCGGTTGGACTGAAGCTTTCTTT. Amino acid sequence: CASKDGGWTEAFF.

The V call is TRBV5-1, the J call TRBJ2-1, with 15 bases that match TRBD2. The CDR3 contains 15 residues. The germline V gene has CDR1 SGHRS and CDR2 YFSETQ. V shed 4 bases and J 7 bases; nucleotides not matched to a gene: 3. CDR3 bases: TGCGCCAGCAGCCTCGGACTAGCGGGGGGGAATGAGCAGTTCTTC. Protein: CASSLGLAGGNEQFF.

Comment on this clone: Germline and junction disagree at one end, which may indicate a read error. CDR3 in amino acids: CASTLEPGLITDTQYF. CDR3 DNA: TGTGCCAGCACCTTAGAGCCGGGACTAATCACAGATACGCAGTATTTT. This chain links TRBV7-8 with TRBJ2-3, with TRBD2 matching over 7 bases. The V gene's germline CDR1 is SGHVS and CDR2 FQNEAQ. The CDR3 is made up of 16 amino acids. The full variable domain, with the rest looked up from reference TRBV7-8 and TRBJ2-3, is GAGVSQSPRYKVAKRGQDVALRCDPISGHVSLFWYQQALGQGPEFLTYFQNEAQLDKSGLPSDRFFAERPEGSVSTLKIQRTQQEDSAVYLCASTLEPGLITDTQYFGPGTRLTVL.

The V and J genes are TRBV21-1 and TRBJ2-3; the table's TRBD2 call for D was not verified on the DNA. TRBV21-1 is labeled a pseudogene. There are 16 residues in the CDR3. The CDR3 loop is CASNNKPTRLGDTQYF. In DNA, the CDR3 is TGTGCCAGCAACAACAAACCCACCCGACTGGGAGATACGCAGTATTTT.

This rearrangement joins TRBV6-5 to TRBJ2-7, with 16 bases aligning to TRBD2. CDR1 is MNHEY, CDR2 SVGAGI, per germline. Trimming at V came to 10 bases and at J to 6 bases, leaving 9 bases not matched to a gene. This CDR3 spans 15 amino acids. The CDR3 loop is CATRGTSGGAVEQYF. The CDR3 nucleotides are TGTGCCACCAGAGGGACTAGCGGGGGGGCCGTCGAGCAGTACTTC.

This chain links TRBV18 with TRBJ2-2, with D unresolved. Deletions cut 5 bases from V and 6 bases from J, with 10 bases between. The CDR3 totals 13 residues. From germline, CDR1 is KGHSH and CDR2 LQKENI. The CDR3 loop reads CASSSNLSGELFF. Written as DNA, the CDR3 is TGTGCCAGCTCATCCAATCTATCCGGGGAGCTGTTTTTT.

This clone was observed a handful of times. The chain couples TRBV28 to TRBJ1-5; D not resolved. V dropped 8 bases and J dropped 6 bases, with 20 bases sitting between them. Per the germline V gene, CDR1 is MDHEN and CDR2 is SYDVKM. The CDR3 is made up of 15 amino acids. In DNA form, the CDR3 reads TGTGCCAGCCTCTCCCCGGGTGGCCCCCTTCAGCCCCAGCATTTT. It translates to CASLSPGGPLQPQHF.